Below are 18 T cell receptor beta chains sequenced from a single sample in a study of molecular identifiers for immune sequencing clone quantification. TCRdb passed the PCR reads through MiXCR, listing each CDR3 protein once. The repertoire includes around 460,000 distinct CDR3 sequences, 20% to 25% of them detected once, and under 0.85% sits in the top ten. Material: naive CD8+ T cells from blood, with Jurkat cell RNA spiked in. The subset: FACS-sorted CD8+CD4-CCR7+CD45RA+ naive T cells. All receptors derive from a human donor in good health. Some libraries in this study had Jurkat cell RNA spiked in.

This clonotype was observed at least ten times. V is TRBV5-6 and J is TRBJ1-1; D might be TRBD1 (5 bases). Looked up from germline, CDR1 is SGHDT and CDR2 is YYEEEE. Trimming removed 4 bases at V and 7 bases at J, with 17 bases between. This CDR3 region has 14 residues. The chain's CDR3 is CASSHVTGGVEAFF. DNA for the CDR3: TGTGCCAGCAGCCATGTTACAGGCGGCGTTGAAGCTTTCTTT.

This clonotype was recorded many times. V and J are TRBV6-5 and TRBJ2-7, with 9 bases matching TRBD2. The CDR3 loop spans 16 amino acids. J lost 1 base, V lost 2 bases, and 6 bases had no gene match. Germline CDR1 MNHEY, CDR2 SVGAGI. Here the CDR3 reads CASSYGLAGPSYEQYF. CDR3 coding DNA: TGTGCCAGCAGTTACGGGCTAGCGGGGCCGTCCTACGAGCAGTACTTC.

This clonotype was observed at least ten times. The chain links TRBV4-1 to TRBJ2-3; a possible D gene is TRBD2 (6 bases). Trimming cost V 2 bases and J 2 bases, with 14 bases left between them. Germline values: CDR1 MGHRA, CDR2 YSYEKL. The CDR3 consists of 16 residues. Here the CDR3 reads CASSQHGSPYTDTQYF. The CDR3 nucleotides are TGCGCCAGCAGCCAACACGGGAGTCCATACACAGATACGCAGTATTTT.

On this clonotype itself: This may be a read error: a much more frequent sequence differs by one nucleotide. This sequence joins TRBV2 and TRBJ1-2; the D gene is possibly TRBD1 (5 bases). The CDR3 contains 15 residues. Germline CDR1 SNHLY, CDR2 FYNNEI. With 6 bases removed from V and 4 bases from J, the gap between germline ends came to 18 bases. The CDR3 sequence: CASSADGKGSYGYTF. DNA of the CDR3: TGTGCCAGCAGCGCCGACGGAAAGGGGTCCTATGGCTACACCTTC.

There are a few counts of this clonotype. The chain joins TRBV20-1 to TRBJ1-3; D is possibly TRBD1 (5 bases). V shed 0 bases and J shed 2 bases, with 11 bases lying between them. Germline V gene data show CDR1 as DFQATT and CDR2 as SNEGSKA (reference sequence). The CDR3 contains 15 residues. The CDR3 region is CSARDERDPGNTIYF. For the CDR3, the DNA is TGCAGTGCTAGAGATGAGAGGGACCCTGGAAACACCATATATTTT.

In this sample, this clonotype turned up many times. This sequence joins TRBV2 and TRBJ2-4; either TRBD1 or TRBD2 may supply D (5 bases each). The V end lost 11 bases, the J end lost 9 bases, and 11 bases lay between the germline ends. Germline loops: CDR1 SNHLY, CDR2 FYNNEI. The CDR3 runs to 10 residues. CDR3 protein: CAARGRIQYF. CDR3 in DNA: TGTGCCGCTCGGGGCCGCATTCAGTACTTC. Supplemented by reference TRBV2 and TRBJ2-4, the full variable domain reads EPEVTQTPSHQVTQMGQEVILRCVPISNHLYFYWYRQILGQKVEFLVSFYNNEISEKSEIFDDQFSVERPDGSNFTLKIRSTKLEDSAMYFCAARGRIQYFGAGTRLSVL.

This clonotype was observed at least ten times. V is TRBV27 and J is TRBJ1-5; D call uncertain. This CDR3 comprises 15 residues. Germline CDR1 reads MNHEY; CDR2 reads SMNVEV (reference sequence). Trimming took 6 bases from V and 0 from J, leaving 12 bases between them. CDR3 in DNA: TGTGCCAGCAGATCTTTGAGTTATAGCAATCAGCCCCAGCATTTT. It yields the protein CASRSLSYSNQPQHF.

This clonotype was recorded a few times. The genes are TRBV7-9 and TRBJ2-1; D is undetermined. V shed 5 bases and J shed 0 bases, with 8 bases lying between them. CDR1 and CDR2 (germline): SEHNR, FQNEAQ (reference sequence). The CDR3 is 14 residues long. CDR3 DNA sequence: TGTGCCAGCAGCGAGGAAGTCTCCTACAATGAGCAGTTCTTC. Its translation: CASSEEVSYNEQFF.

This clonotype has ten or more counts. The rearrangement uses TRBV4-3 and TRBJ1-1, with D unresolved. V shed 3 bases and J shed 0 bases, with 5 bases lying between them. The length of the CDR3 is 13 residues. Germline CDR1 and CDR2: LGHNA and YSLEER. CDR3 loop: CASSHRLNTEAFF. In DNA, the CDR3 is TGCGCCAGCAGCCACCGGTTGAACACTGAAGCTTTCTTT.

This clonotype was found a few times. The CDR3 reads CASSLLAGYEQYF. The CDR3, as DNA: TGTGCCAGCAGTTTACTAGCGGGCTACGAGCAGTACTTC. The chain uses TRBV27 and TRBJ2-7; 8 bases align to TRBD2. Trimming took 2 bases from V and 3 from J; bases not matched to a gene: 0. Germline-derived CDR1 and CDR2 are MNHEY and SMNVEV (reference sequence). CDR3 length: 13 residues.

Regarding this clonotype: This sequence may be a read error, since a much larger clone differs from it by one base. This chain connects TRBV29-1 to TRBJ2-6; D is undetermined. The CDR3 runs to 16 residues. V was pared by 4 bases and J by 0 bases, with 13 bases between. Germline CDR1 is SQVTM and CDR2 is ANQGSEA. For the CDR3, the DNA is TGCAGCGTTGGGGCGGCCAAGAGCTCTGGGGCCAACGTCCTGACTTTC. It yields the protein CSVGAAKSSGANVLTF.

The chain has TRBV4-3 and TRBJ2-7, with 7 nucleotides matching TRBD1. Per germline, CDR1 LGHNA and CDR2 YSLEER. This CDR3 has 14 amino acids. Trimming took 3 bases from V and 4 from J; bases not matched to a gene: 6. CDR3 sequence (DNA): TGCGCCAGCAGCCAGATTGACAGGGCATACGAGCAGTACTTC. Its translation is CASSQIDRAYEQYF.

The sample holds many counts of this clonotype. The rearrangement joins TRBV27 to TRBJ1-2; D remains ambiguous. Trimming removed 5 bases from V and 0 bases from J, with 19 bases in between. Germline V gene lookup returns CDR1 MNHEY and CDR2 SMNVEV (reference sequence). This CDR3 is built from 17 residues. The CDR3 loop reads CASSPYRLSIANYGYTF. Here the CDR3 DNA reads TGTGCCAGCAGTCCCTACCGTCTAAGTATAGCTAACTATGGCTACACCTTC.

Worth noting for this clonotype: A much larger clone differs by one base, so this may be a read error. The chain uses TRBV6-1 and TRBJ2-7, with 7 nucleotides matching TRBD1. The length of the CDR3 is 16 residues. From germline, CDR1 is MNHNS and CDR2 SASEGT. The J segment lost 3 bases and the V segment lost 6 bases, leaving 14 bases of the junction unmatched. The CDR3 loop is CASSDTLQGPRYEQYF. The CDR3 region has the DNA TGTGCCAGCAGCGATACCTTACAGGGGCCTCGCTACGAGCAGTACTTC.

This rearrangement joins TRBV7-9 to TRBJ2-2; 9 bases are a match to TRBD1. The trim removed 5 bases at V and 5 bases at J, leaving 9 bases unmatched. The CDR3 spans 16 residues. Germline V gene sequence: CDR1 SEHNR, CDR2 FQNEAQ (reference sequence). The DNA for the CDR3 is TGTGCCAGCAGCCAATTTACAGGGGGCAGGACCGGGGAGCTGTTTTTT. It translates to CASSQFTGGRTGELFF.

This clonotype was observed a few times. The rearrangement links TRBV25-1 to TRBJ1-2; D gene unclear. Germline CDR1 MGHDK, CDR2 SYGVNS. V was clipped by 7 bases and J by 4 bases, with 16 bases between them. The CDR3 runs to 14 residues. This CDR3 reads CASTYGSSGYGYTF. CDR3 coding DNA: TGTGCCAGCACCTATGGGAGTAGTGGCTATGGCTACACCTTC.

The chain uses TRBV11-2 and TRBJ2-3; no firm D call. The CDR3 length is 13 residues. The germline V gene encodes CDR1 SGHAT and CDR2 FQNNGV. The V end lost 0 bases, the J end lost 10 bases, and 11 bases lay between the germline ends. CDR3 region: CASSLEKANPQYF. For the CDR3, the DNA is TGTGCCAGCAGCTTAGAAAAAGCAAATCCGCAGTATTTT.

The table lists this clonotype with many counts. The genes are TRBV30 and TRBJ1-1; 8 bases match TRBD1. The CDR3 has 14 residues. Germline CDR1 GTSNPN, CDR2 SVGIG (reference sequence). With 2 bases clipped from V and 5 bases from J, the junction kept 7 bases outside the gene matches. This CDR3 reads CAWSPTQGDTEAFF. The CDR3 nucleotides read TGTGCCTGGAGTCCGACACAGGGGGATACTGAAGCTTTCTTT.